These 17 T cell receptor beta chains were all obtained from the same sample, sequenced in a study of blood T cell repertoires in COVID-19. TCRdb keeps only in-frame clones here, not all; method: immunoSEQ multiplex PCR. The sample shows roughly 430,000 clones, 88% of them seen only once. The sequenced material came from PBMCs or T cells enriched from blood (not recorded which). All receptors derive from a woman between 40 and 50 years old with acute COVID-19.

V and J are TRBV7-9 and TRBJ1-1, with D perhaps matching TRBD1 (5 bases). Germline CDR1 SEHNR, CDR2 FQNEAQ (reference sequence). This CDR3 region has 14 residues. With 3 bases removed from V and 2 bases from J, the gap between germline ends came to 10 bases. CDR3 sequence (DNA): TGTGCCAGCAGCTTGCAGGGCCGTAACACTGAAGCTTTCTTT. This gives the protein CASSLQGRNTEAFF.

This clone has a handful of counts. The rearrangement uses TRBV2 and TRBJ2-7; 12 nucleotides agree with TRBD1. V was clipped by 10 bases and J by 5 bases; unmatched bases: 6. Germline assignment: CDR1 SNHLY and CDR2 FYNNEI. CDR3 size: 13 residues. CDR3 region: CATGGQGAHEQYF. In DNA, the CDR3 is TGTGCCACGGGGGGACAGGGGGCACACGAGCAGTACTTC.

V gene TRBV12-3 or TRBV12-4 combines with J gene TRBJ1-5; TRBD1 might be the D (6 bases). The CDR3 totals 13 residues. V shed 6 bases and J shed 5 bases, with 11 bases lying between them. CDR3 protein: CASSSTGDQPQHF. In DNA, the CDR3 is TGTGCCAGCAGCTCGACAGGAGATCAGCCCCAGCATTTT.

This clone occurred once. This sequence joins TRBV4-2 and TRBJ2-3, with TRBD1 matching over 8 bases. Germline assignment: CDR1 LGHNA and CDR2 YNFKEQ. This CDR3 has 16 amino acids. Germline trimming cut 2 bases from V and 3 bases from J; bases unmatched to any gene: 7. This CDR3 reads CASSQIPGQDTDTQYF. CDR3 nucleotides: TGTGCCAGCAGCCAAATTCCGGGACAGGATACAGATACGCAGTATTTT.

The chain joins TRBV6-5 to TRBJ2-1; 10 nucleotides agree with TRBD2. The germline gives CDR1 MNHEY, CDR2 SVGAGI. The V and J ends lost 3 bases and 7 bases, in that order; junction bases with no gene match: 9. The CDR3 covers 16 residues. The CDR3 reads CASSYYSGGANNEQFF. The CDR3 nucleotides read TGTGCCAGCAGTTATTACAGCGGGGGGGCAAATAATGAGCAGTTCTTC.

The rearrangement uses TRBV11-2 and TRBJ2-7; TRBD1 matches 8 bases. Per germline, CDR1 SGHAT and CDR2 FQNNGV. The CDR3 runs to 16 residues. V gave up 3 bases and J gave up 2 bases; unmatched junction bases: 9. The CDR3: CASSFGLDRDTYEQYF. The CDR3 DNA follows: TGTGCCAGCAGCTTCGGATTGGACAGGGATACCTACGAGCAGTACTTC.

The chain employs TRBV7-9 and TRBJ1-2; TRBD1 might be the D (5 bases). Germline CDR1 reads SEHNR; CDR2 reads FQNEAQ (reference sequence). Between the trimmed V and J ends, which lost 3 bases and 3 bases, there was a span of 20 bases. The CDR3 totals 17 residues. The CDR3 is CASSFIGTPRIYYGYTF. In DNA, the CDR3 is TGTGCCAGCAGCTTCATCGGGACTCCGAGGATATACTATGGCTACACCTTC.

The V and J genes are TRBV5-1 and TRBJ1-1; D possibly corresponds to TRBD1 (5 bases). This CDR3 comprises 14 residues. Germline CDR1 and CDR2: SGHRS and YFSETQ. The V end was cut by 0 bases, the J end by 4 bases, with 10 bases between. In nucleotides, the CDR3 is TGCGCCAGCAGCTTGGTCAGGGAAGGCACTGAAGCTTTCTTT. Translating it yields CASSLVREGTEAFF.

Ten or more counts support this clone. This chain uses TRBV30 with TRBJ2-2; 12 positions match TRBD1. Germline V gives CDR1 GTSNPN, CDR2 SVGIG (reference sequence). Trimming removed 3 bases from V and 6 bases from J; junction bases left unmatched: 5. This CDR3 is built from 15 residues. The CDR3 DNA reads as TGTGCCTGGAGGCGGGACAGGGGGCCGGCCGGGGAGCTGTTTTTT. It encodes CAWRRDRGPAGELFF.

The rearrangement joins TRBV6-5 to TRBJ2-5; 13 bases map to TRBD2. Per germline, CDR1 MNHEY and CDR2 SVGAGI. V shed 4 bases and J 4 bases; nucleotides not matched to a gene: 6. There are 16 residues in the CDR3. The CDR3 protein is CASSLRLAGGLETQYF. CDR3 DNA sequence: TGTGCCAGCAGTTTACGACTAGCGGGGGGCCTAGAGACCCAGTACTTC.

The V call is TRBV2, the J call TRBJ1-2, with a possible D match to TRBD1 (5 bases). The germline V and J ends were trimmed by 5 bases and 4 bases, with 14 bases remaining between them. The CDR3 is 14 residues long. CDR1 and CDR2 from the germline V gene are SNHLY and FYNNEI. In DNA, the CDR3 is TGTGCCAGCAGTCGAGCGGGGGGTGGCTATGGCTACACCTTC. Its translation is CASSRAGGGYGYTF.

This clone was found once. The V call is TRBV30, the J call TRBJ1-6; possibly TRBD1 for D (6 bases). Trimming stripped 0 bases from V and 4 bases from J, with 10 bases between. Germline values: CDR1 GTSNPN, CDR2 SVGIG (reference sequence). This CDR3 region has 15 residues. As DNA, the CDR3 is TGTGCCTGGAGTGTAGGGGGGGCTTATAATTCACCCCTCCACTTT. It codes for CAWSVGGAYNSPLHF.

The gene calls are TRBV6-5 and TRBJ2-7; 8 positions match TRBD2. The J segment lost 5 bases and the V segment lost 2 bases, leaving 5 bases of the junction unmatched. CDR1 and CDR2 (germline): MNHEY, SVGAGI. The CDR3 has 14 amino acids. The CDR3 bases are TGTGCCAGCAGTTACGGGCGGGAGGACGACGAGCAGTACTTC. It codes for CASSYGREDDEQYF.

Of note for this clone: In the same sample, other DNA sequences code for this CDR3. The V gene is TRBV3-1 (or the pseudogene TRBV3-2), the J gene TRBJ1-2; the match to TRBD1 covers 9 bases. Germline loops: CDR1 LGHDT, CDR2 YNNKEL (reference sequence). With 4 bases clipped from V and 0 bases from J, the junction kept 0 bases outside the gene matches. CDR3 size: 14 residues. CDR3 sequence: CASSRQGANYGYTF. CDR3 in DNA: TGTGCCAGCAGCCGACAGGGGGCTAACTATGGCTACACCTTC.

This sequence joins TRBV6-6 and TRBJ1-5, with a tentative D call TRBD1 (6 bases). Trimming took off 8 bases at V and 3 bases at J, with 11 bases between the two ends. Germline V CDR1 and CDR2: MNHNY, SVGAGI (reference sequence). This CDR3 has 13 amino acids. The DNA of the CDR3 is TGTGCCAGCGTTGCAGGGGACAATCAGCCCCAGCATTTT. Residues: CASVAGDNQPQHF.

The genes are TRBV4-1 and TRBJ2-2; D is uncertain. Germline CDR1 MGHRA, CDR2 YSYEKL. This CDR3 has 18 amino acids. Trimming stripped 3 bases from V and 0 bases from J, with 17 bases between. The CDR3 is CASSQESAGKPNTGELFF. The CDR3, as DNA: TGCGCCAGCAGCCAGGAGTCAGCTGGCAAACCGAACACCGGGGAGCTGTTTTTT.

This chain joins TRBV11-2 and TRBJ2-2; D is perhaps TRBD2 (6 bases). CDR3 length: 14 residues. Trimming took off 7 bases at V and 11 bases at J, with 20 bases between the two ends. Germline CDR1 reads SGHAT; CDR2 reads FQNNGV. The chain's CDR3 is CASTIRRGVIELFF. Written as DNA, the CDR3 is TGTGCCAGCACCATCAGGCGGGGAGTTATTGAGCTGTTTTTT. The full variable domain, completed using reference TRBV11-2 and TRBJ2-2, is EAGVAQSPRYKIIEKRQSVAFWCNPISGHATLYWYQQILGQGPKLLIQFQNNGVVDDSQLPKDRFSAERLKGVDSTLKIQPAKLEDSAVYLCASTIRRGVIELFFGEGSRLTVL.